Reported below is one T cell receptor (beta chain). The antigen remains undetermined. This CDR3 is built from 14 residues. The V gene's germline CDR1 is SGHVS and CDR2 FNYEAQ. Trimming took off 2 bases at V and 7 bases at J, with 14 bases between the two ends. The sample comes from a study of T cell responses to AZD1222 COVID-19 vaccine. The table came from immunoSEQ multiplex PCR; TCRdb's copy has only in-frame clones and leaves some out. The sample yields 130,000 or so clones, 75% to 95% seen once. Findings and limits, study-wide: Spike as a whole was targeted by vaccine-associated CD4 TCRs, dominant at 160-218 and 743-854.

The chain combines TRBV7-6 with TRBJ1-1; D gene unclear. Sequenced here: peripheral blood, sampled 28 days after the second AZD1222 dose. The TCR comes from an adult who received the AZD1222 COVID-19 vaccine. In DNA form, the CDR3 reads TGTGCCAGCAGCTTAATTTCTGGGCGGATTGAAGCTTTCTTT. Residues: CASSLISGRIEAFF.